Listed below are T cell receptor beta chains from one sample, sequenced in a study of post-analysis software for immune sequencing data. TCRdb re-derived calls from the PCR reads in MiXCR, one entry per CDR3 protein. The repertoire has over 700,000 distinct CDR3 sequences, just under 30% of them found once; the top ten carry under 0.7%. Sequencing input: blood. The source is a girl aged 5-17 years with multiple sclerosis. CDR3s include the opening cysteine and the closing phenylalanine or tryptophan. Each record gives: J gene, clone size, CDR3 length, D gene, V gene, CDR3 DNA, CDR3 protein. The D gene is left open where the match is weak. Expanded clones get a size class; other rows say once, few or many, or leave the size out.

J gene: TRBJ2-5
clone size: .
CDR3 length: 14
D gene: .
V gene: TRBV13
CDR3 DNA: TGTGCCAGCAGTCTCGGGCCCCCGAGGGAGACCCAGTACTTC
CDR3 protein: CASSLGPPRETQYF

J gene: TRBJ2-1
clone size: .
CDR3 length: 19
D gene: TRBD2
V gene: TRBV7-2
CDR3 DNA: TGTGCCAGCAGTCCCAATGGCCTAGCGGGCCCATTCTCCTACAATGAGCAGTTCTTC
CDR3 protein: CASSPNGLAGPFSYNEQFF

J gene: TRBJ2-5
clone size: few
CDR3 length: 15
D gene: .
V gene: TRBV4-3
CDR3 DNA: TGCGCCAGCAGCCAAGATCGTACAGCTCAAGAGACCCAGTACTTC
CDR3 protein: CASSQDRTAQETQYF

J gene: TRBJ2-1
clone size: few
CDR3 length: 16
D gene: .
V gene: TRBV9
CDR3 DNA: TGTGCCAGCAGCGTAGAGGCGCAGGGCACTCCCCCGAAGCAGTTCTTC
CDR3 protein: CASSVEAQGTPPKQFF

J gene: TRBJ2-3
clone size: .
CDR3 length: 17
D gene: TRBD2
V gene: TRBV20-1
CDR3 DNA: TGCAGTGCTAGACCCCAGGGACTAGCGGGAGGTTCAGATACGCAGTATTTT
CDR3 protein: CSARPQGLAGGSDTQYF

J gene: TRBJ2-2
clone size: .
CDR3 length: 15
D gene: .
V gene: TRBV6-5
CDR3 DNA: TGTGCCAGCAGGGGGTCAGGTCGGGCCACCGGGGAGCTGTTTTTT
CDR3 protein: CASRGSGRATGELFF

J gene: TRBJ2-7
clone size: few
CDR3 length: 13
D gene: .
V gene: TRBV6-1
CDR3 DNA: TGTGCCAGCTCGAGACTGTTAACCTACGAGCAGTACTTC
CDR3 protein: CASSRLLTYEQYF

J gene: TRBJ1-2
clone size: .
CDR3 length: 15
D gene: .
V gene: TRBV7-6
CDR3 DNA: TGTGCCAGCAGCCCCCGGGTCCTAGCTAACTATGGCTACACCTTC
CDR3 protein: CASSPRVLANYGYTF

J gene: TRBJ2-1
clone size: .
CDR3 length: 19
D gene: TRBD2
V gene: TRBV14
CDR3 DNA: TGTGCCAGCAGCCAACCTCTCCTAGCGGGGTTGCCTTCACACAATGAGCAGTTCTTC
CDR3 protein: CASSQPLLAGLPSHNEQFF

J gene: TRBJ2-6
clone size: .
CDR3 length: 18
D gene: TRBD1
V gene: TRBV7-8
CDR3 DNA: TGTGCCAGCAGCGTACAGGGGACGACTCGCTCTGGGGCCAACGTCCTGACTTTC
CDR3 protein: CASSVQGTTRSGANVLTF

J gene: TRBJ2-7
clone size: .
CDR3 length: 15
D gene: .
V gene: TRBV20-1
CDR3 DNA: TGCAGTGCTAGAGATCCGCGGCAGGGGCCCTACGAGCAGTACTTC
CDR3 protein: CSARDPRQGPYEQYF

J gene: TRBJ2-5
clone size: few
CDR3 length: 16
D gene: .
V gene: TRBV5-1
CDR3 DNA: TGCGCCAGCAGCCTCAAGATAACCCAGGGCGGGGAGACCCAGTACTTC
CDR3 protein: CASSLKITQGGETQYF

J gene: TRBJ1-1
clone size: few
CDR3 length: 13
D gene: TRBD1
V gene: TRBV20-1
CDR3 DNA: TGCAGTGCCTGGGACAGGGTGAACACTGAAGCTTTCTTT
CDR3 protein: CSAWDRVNTEAFF

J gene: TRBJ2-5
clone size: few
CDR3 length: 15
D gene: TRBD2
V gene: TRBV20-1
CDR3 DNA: TGCAGTGCTAGAGGTAGCGGGGACCGCCAAGAGACCCAGTACTTC
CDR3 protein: CSARGSGDRQETQYF

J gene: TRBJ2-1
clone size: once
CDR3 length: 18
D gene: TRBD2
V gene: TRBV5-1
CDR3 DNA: TGCGCCAACAGCGCCAGGACTAGCGGGAGGAATACCTACAATGAGCAGTTCTTC
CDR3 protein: CANSARTSGRNTYNEQFF

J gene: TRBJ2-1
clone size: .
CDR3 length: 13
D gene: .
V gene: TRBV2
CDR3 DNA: TGTGCCAGCAGTGAAATCTTGTCCGGTGAGCAGTTCTTC
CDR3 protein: CASSEILSGEQFF

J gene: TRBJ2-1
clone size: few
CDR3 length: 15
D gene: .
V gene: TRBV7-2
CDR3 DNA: TGTGCCAGCACCCTTCTAGCGACTCCCTACAATGAGCAGTTCTTC
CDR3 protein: CASTLLATPYNEQFF

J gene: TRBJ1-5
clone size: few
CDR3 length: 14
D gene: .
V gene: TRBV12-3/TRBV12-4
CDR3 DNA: TGTGCCACCTCCCGGGGGGGCTCAGATCAGCCCCAGCATTTT
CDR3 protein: CATSRGGSDQPQHF

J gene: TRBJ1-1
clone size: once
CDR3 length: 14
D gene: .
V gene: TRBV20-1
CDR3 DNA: TGCAGTGCTAGACCGGGGGGTCAGAACACTGAAGCTTTCTTT
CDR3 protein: CSARPGGQNTEAFF

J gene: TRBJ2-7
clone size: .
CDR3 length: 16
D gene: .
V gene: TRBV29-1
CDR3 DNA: TGCAGCGTTGTTTTATCGGCGGGGACTGCCGCACACGAGCAGTACTTC
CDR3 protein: CSVVLSAGTAAHEQYF

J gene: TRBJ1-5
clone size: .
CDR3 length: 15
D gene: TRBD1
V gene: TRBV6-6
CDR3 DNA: TGTGCCAGCAGGTCAGCGGACAGGGGTAATCAGCCCCAGCATTTT
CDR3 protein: CASRSADRGNQPQHF

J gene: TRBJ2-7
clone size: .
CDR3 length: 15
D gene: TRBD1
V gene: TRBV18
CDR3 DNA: TGTGCCAGCTCACCAGTGCAGGGGGCGTCCTACGAGCAGTACTTC
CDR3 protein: CASSPVQGASYEQYF

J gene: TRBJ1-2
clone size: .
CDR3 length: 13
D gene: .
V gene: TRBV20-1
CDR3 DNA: TGCAGTGCTTCCGAGGGGGTATCCTATGGCTACACCTTC
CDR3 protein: CSASEGVSYGYTF

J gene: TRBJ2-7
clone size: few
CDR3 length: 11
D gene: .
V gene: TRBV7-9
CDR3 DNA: TGTGCCAGCAGCTTAGGAGAGGCCCAGTACTTC
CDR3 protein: CASSLGEAQYF

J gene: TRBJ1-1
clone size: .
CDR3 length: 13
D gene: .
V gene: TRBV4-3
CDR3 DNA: TGCGCCAGCAGCCAAGATCAGGACACTGAAGCTTTCTTT
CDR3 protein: CASSQDQDTEAFF

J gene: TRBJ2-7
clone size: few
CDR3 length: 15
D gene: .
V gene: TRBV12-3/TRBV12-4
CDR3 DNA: TGTGCCAGCAGTCCGAGCCGGGACGGTCCCTACGAGCAGTACTTC
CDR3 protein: CASSPSRDGPYEQYF

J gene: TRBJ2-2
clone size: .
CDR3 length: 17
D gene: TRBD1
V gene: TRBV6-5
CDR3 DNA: TGTGCCAGCAGTTACCCGAGGACAGGGGGCGTAAACGGGGAGCTGTTTTTT
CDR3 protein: CASSYPRTGGVNGELFF

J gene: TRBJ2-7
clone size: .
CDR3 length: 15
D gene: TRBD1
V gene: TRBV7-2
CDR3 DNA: TGTGCCAGCAGCATAACCGGGACAGGGGGATACGAGCAGTACTTC
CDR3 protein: CASSITGTGGYEQYF

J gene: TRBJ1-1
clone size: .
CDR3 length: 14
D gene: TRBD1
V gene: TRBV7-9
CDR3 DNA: TGTGCCAGCAGCTTAGTGACAGGGGCGTATGAAGCTTTCTTT
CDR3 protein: CASSLVTGAYEAFF

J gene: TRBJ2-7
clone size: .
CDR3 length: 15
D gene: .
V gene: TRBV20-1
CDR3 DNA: TGCAGTGCTAGCCTTCCTTCCCCAACCTACAATGAGCAGTACTTC
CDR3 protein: CSASLPSPTYNEQYF

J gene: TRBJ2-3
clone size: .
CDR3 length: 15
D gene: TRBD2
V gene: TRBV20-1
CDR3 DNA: TGCAGTGCTAGCGGCACTAGCGGAAACACAGATACGCAGTATTTT
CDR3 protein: CSASGTSGNTDTQYF

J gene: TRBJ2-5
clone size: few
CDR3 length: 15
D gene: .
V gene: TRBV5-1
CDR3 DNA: TGCGCCAGCAGCTTGTTCGGGGGCCCTCAAGAGACCCAGTACTTC
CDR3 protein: CASSLFGGPQETQYF

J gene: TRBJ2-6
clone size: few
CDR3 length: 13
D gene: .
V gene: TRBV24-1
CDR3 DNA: TGTGCCACCCGAAGCTCTGGGGCCAACGTCCTGACTTTC
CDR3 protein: CATRSSGANVLTF

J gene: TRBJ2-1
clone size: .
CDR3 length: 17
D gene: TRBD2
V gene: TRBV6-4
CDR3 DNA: TGTGCCAGCAGTGACAACGATGCGGGGGAGAGATACAATGAGCAGTTCTTC
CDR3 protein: CASSDNDAGERYNEQFF

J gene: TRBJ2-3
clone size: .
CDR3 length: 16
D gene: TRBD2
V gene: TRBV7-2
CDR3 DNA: TGTGCCAGCAGCTTGACTAGCGTGACGTCCACAGATACGCAGTATTTT
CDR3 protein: CASSLTSVTSTDTQYF

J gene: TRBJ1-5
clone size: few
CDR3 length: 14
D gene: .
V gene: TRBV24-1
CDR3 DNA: TGTGCCACCGGCGATCGGGACTTCAATCAGCCCCAGCATTTT
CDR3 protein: CATGDRDFNQPQHF

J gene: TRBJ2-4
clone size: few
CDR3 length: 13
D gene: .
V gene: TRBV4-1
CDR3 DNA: TGCGCCAGCAGCCCACAGCTGGAAAACATTCAGTACTTC
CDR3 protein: CASSPQLENIQYF

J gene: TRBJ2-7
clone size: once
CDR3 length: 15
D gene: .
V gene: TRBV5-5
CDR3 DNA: TGTGCCAGCAGCTGGGAAGGTAGCAGGGGCTACGAGCAGTACTTC
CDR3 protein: CASSWEGSRGYEQYF

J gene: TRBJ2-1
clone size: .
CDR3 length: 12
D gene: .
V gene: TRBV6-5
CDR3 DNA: TGTGCCAGCAGGGGAAAATGGGGTGAGCAGTTCTTC
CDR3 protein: CASRGKWGEQFF

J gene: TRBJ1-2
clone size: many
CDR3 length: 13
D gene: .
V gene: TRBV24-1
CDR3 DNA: TGTGCCACCAGTGATCCAGGGCTGGATGGCTACACCTTC
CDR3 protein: CATSDPGLDGYTF

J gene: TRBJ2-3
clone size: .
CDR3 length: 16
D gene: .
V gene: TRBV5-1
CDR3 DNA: TGCGCCAGCAGCTTGGCGGTGAGCCTCAGTGCAGATACGCAGTATTTT
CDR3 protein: CASSLAVSLSADTQYF

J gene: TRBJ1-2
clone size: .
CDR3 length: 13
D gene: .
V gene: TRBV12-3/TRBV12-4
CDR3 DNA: TGTGCCAGCAAGAGGGACACCGACTATGGCTACACCTTC
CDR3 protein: CASKRDTDYGYTF

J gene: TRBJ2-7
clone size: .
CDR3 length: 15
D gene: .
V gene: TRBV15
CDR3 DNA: TGTGCCACCAGCAGTTACTCCGGGGGCCGCTACGAGCAGTACTTC
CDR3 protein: CATSSYSGGRYEQYF

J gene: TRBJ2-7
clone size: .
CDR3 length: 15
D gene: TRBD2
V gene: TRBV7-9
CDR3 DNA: TGTGCCAGCAGCGCGCGACTAGCGGAGGGCTACGAGCAGTACTTC
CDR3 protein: CASSARLAEGYEQYF

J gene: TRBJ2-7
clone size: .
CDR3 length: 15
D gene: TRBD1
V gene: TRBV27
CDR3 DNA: TGTGCCAGCAGAAATTTCGGGGACAGGGACCACGAGCAGTACTTC
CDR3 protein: CASRNFGDRDHEQYF

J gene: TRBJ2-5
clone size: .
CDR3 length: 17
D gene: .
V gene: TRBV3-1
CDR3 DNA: TGTGCCAGCAGCCCCGGGGGCAGGAGAGAATACCAAGAGACCCAGTACTTC
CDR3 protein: CASSPGGRREYQETQYF

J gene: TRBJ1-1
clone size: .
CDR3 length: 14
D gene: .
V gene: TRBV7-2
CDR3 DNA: TGTGCCAGCAGCCGGAAACCCGGTTACACTGAAGCTTTCTTT
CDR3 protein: CASSRKPGYTEAFF

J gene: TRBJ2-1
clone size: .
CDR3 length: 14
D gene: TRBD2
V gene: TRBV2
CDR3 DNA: TGTGCCAGCAGTACGTTGGGGGGGTACAATGAGCAGTTCTTC
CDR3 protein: CASSTLGGYNEQFF